This TCR beta chain came from a study of OX40 agonist ivuxolimab in advanced cancers. In the study overall: The costimulatory receptor OX40 (CD134) was targeted by ivuxolimab, a fully human IgG2 agonistic monoclonal antibody. Intravenous ivuxolimab was administered to patients every 2 weeks at six dose levels: 0.01, 0.1, 0.3, 1.5, 3 and 10 mg/kg. Of the approximately 54 patients in dose escalation, about 20 had hepatocellular carcinoma, roughly 15 had melanoma, 9 had renal cell carcinoma and 9 had head and neck cancer. The dose-escalation cohort was about 87% male with a mean age of 60 years, ranging from roughly 23 to 85. Prior anti-PD-1, anti-PD-L1 or anti-CTLA-4 therapy was permitted, and checkpoint inhibitors had been received by more than 35% of dose-escalation patients. Three dose-escalation patients achieved partial responses, one with hepatocellular carcinoma and two with cutaneous melanoma. The point of sequencing TCRbeta in the periphery was to test whether ivuxolimab changed TCR sequence diversity and drove clonal T-cell expansion. The paper covers the monotherapy dose-escalation part of the phase I ivuxolimab trial, which included N ≈ 50 patients. On the study overall, not on this receptor specifically: Low levels of normalized T-cell clonal expansion were also seen in some patients who did not respond. The antigen specificity of the clonally expanded peripheral T cells was not determined. At doses of 0.1 to 3.0 mg/kg, clonal expansion of both CD4+ and CD8+ T cells in blood was seen between baseline and week 6. In partial responders in the 0.1-3.0 mg/kg groups, normalized peripheral clonal expansion was found to be among the lowest, especially among CD8+ T cells. After ivuxolimab, CD8+ T cells had more expanded clones than CD4+ T cells on average.

Patients with a history of autoimmune disease or receiving systemic immunosuppression were excluded from the trial. Peripheral blood for TCR sequencing was collected from all dose cohorts at baseline, on cycle 4 day 1, and on cycle 7 day 1. Samples were obtained from an open-label, multicenter, first-in-human phase I dose-escalation trial of ivuxolimab. Adults with locally advanced or metastatic head and neck squamous cell, hepatocellular, melanoma or renal cell carcinoma were enrolled in the trial. CD4+ and CD8+ T cells were sorted separately from peripheral blood before TCR sequencing. For sequencing of the TCRbeta CDR3 region, genomic DNA was extracted from the sorted cells. The immunoSEQ Assay was used for sequencing of TCRbeta CDR3 regions. TCRdb's version of the immuneACCESS table is confined to in-frame rearrangements and falls short of the full clone set. An unresolved V gene accounts for under half of the shortfall where checked; the remainder is of unknown origin. Recorded for this sample are under 60,000 clones; 90% of them occurred a single time. Of the sample, 5.4% falls within the top ten clones.

About this clone: Its antigen is unknown. No base quality information exists; no much larger clone differs at one position.

Specimen: CD4+ or CD8+ T cells sorted from blood, collected in a trial of the OX40 agonist ivuxolimab. This TCR was sampled from an adult with an advanced solid tumor such as melanoma, head and neck, liver or kidney cancer.

The CDR3 amino acid sequence is: CASWLGGRGQGYTF. The DNA reads TGTGCCAGCTGGCTTGGAGGAAGAGGGCAAGGCTACACCTTC. The chain is encoded by TRBV5-4 joined to TRBJ1-2, with an unclear D gene assignment. CDR1 and CDR2 are drawn from the germline V gene (reference sequence): SGHNT, YYREEE. Trimming costs V 7 bases and J 8 bases, and their ends lie 21 bases apart. The CDR3 has 14 amino acids, counting the end cysteine and phenylalanine. Only the CDR3 DNA stays, 42 bases, in frame from base 1.